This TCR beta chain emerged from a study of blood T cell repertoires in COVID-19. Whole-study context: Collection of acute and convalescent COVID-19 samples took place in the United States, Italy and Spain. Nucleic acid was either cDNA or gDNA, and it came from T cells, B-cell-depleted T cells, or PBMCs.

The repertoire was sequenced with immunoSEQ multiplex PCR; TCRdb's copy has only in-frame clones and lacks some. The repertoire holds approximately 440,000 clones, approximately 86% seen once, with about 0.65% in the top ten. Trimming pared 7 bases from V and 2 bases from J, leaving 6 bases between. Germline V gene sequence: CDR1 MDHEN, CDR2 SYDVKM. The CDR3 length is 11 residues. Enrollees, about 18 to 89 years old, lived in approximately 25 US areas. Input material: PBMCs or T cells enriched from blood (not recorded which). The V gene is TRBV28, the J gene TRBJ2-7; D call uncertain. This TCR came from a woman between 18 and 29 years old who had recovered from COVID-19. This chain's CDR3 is CASTTPYEQYF. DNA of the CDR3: TGTGCCAGCACTACCCCCTACGAGCAGTACTTC.